The 29 T cell receptor beta chains below all came from one sample that was sequenced in a study of cytomegalovirus exposure and HLA in healthy donors. The primer mix had 60 Vbeta and 13 Jbeta primers. Clones were read by immunoSEQ multiplex PCR, and TCRdb kept only the in-frame ones, dropping some. This table has about 150,000 clones, about 83% appearing once. The source material was PBMCs. All receptors come from a middle-aged man in good health and CMV-seropositive.

The chain is built from TRBV9 and TRBJ2-3, with TRBD1 as a possible D gene (6 bases). V lost 2 bases and J 7 bases, leaving 8 bases between the germline ends. CDR3 size: 12 residues. CDR1 and CDR2 from the germline V gene are SGDLS and YYNGEE. CDR3 coding DNA: TGTGCCAGCAGCGTGGACAGCAATACGCAGTATTTT. Residues: CASSVDSNTQYF.

The chain is built from TRBV2 and TRBJ2-3; D ambiguous. V gave up 7 bases and J gave up 2 bases, with 10 bases separating them. Germline CDR1 reads SNHLY; CDR2 reads FYNNEI. The CDR3 runs 13 residues. The CDR3 loop reads CASKYFSTDTQYF. The CDR3 DNA sequence: TGTGCCAGCAAATATTTTTCCACAGATACGCAGTATTTT.

The J gene is TRBJ2-7, the V gene TRBV19; 12 bases align to TRBD2. The CDR3 has 17 residues. CDR1 and CDR2 from the germline V gene are LNHDA and SQIVND (reference sequence). J lost 3 bases, V lost 5 bases, and 11 bases had no gene match. The CDR3 sequence is CASSQRLAGEGSYEQYF. In nucleotides, the CDR3 is TGTGCCAGTAGTCAACGACTAGCGGGAGAGGGGAGCTACGAGCAGTACTTC. The variable domain in full, with the rest retrieved from reference TRBV19 and TRBJ2-7, is DGGITQSPKYLFRKEGQNVTLSCEQNLNHDAMYWYRQDPGQGLRLIYYSQIVNDFQKGDIAEGYSVSREKKESFPLTVTSAQKNPTAFYLCASSQRLAGEGSYEQYFGPGTRLTVT.

As DNA, the CDR3 is TGTGCCAGCAGTTTAATACCCACTTCAGGGGGTGAGCAGTTCTTC. Protein: CASSLIPTSGGEQFF. The rearrangement uses TRBV27 and TRBJ2-1, with 7 bases fitting TRBD1. Germline CDR1 reads MNHEY; CDR2 reads SMNVEV (reference sequence). There are 15 residues in the CDR3. V shed 2 bases and J 9 bases; nucleotides not matched to a gene: 10.

This chain joins TRBV5-1 and TRBJ2-7, with 11 bases that match TRBD2. Germline V lookup: CDR1 SGHRS, CDR2 YFSETQ. V trimming: 4 bases; J trimming: 0 bases; junction bases outside the gene matches: 3. CDR3 length: 15 amino acids. The CDR3 spells CASSPGLADSYEQYF. The CDR3 nucleotides are TGCGCCAGCAGCCCGGGACTAGCGGACTCCTACGAGCAGTACTTC.

The chain recombines TRBV7-2 with TRBJ1-3; D remains unclear. This CDR3 spans 11 amino acids. Trimming took off 8 bases at V and 8 bases at J, with 10 bases between the two ends. From germline, CDR1 is SGHTA and CDR2 FQGNSA. The CDR3 reads CASGSRDTIYF. CDR3 sequence (DNA): TGTGCCAGCGGGAGCCGGGACACCATATATTTT.

The rearrangement uses TRBV5-1 and TRBJ2-1; the D gene is possibly TRBD1 (6 bases). Germline lookup yields CDR1 SGHRS and CDR2 YFSETQ. The CDR3 is 13 amino acids. The V end lost 4 bases, the J end lost 16 bases, and 21 bases lay between the germline ends. The CDR3 sequence is CASSIGIRGGPFF. The CDR3 DNA is TGCGCCAGCAGCATTGGGATAAGAGGGGGACCTTTCTTC. The full variable domain, its missing parts supplied by reference TRBV5-1 and TRBJ2-1, is KAGVTQTPRYLIKTRGQQVTLSCSPISGHRSVSWYQQTPGQGLQFLFEYFSETQRNKGNFPGRFSGRQFSNSRSEMNVSTLELGDSALYLCASSIGIRGGPFFGPGTRLTVL.

The J gene is TRBJ1-1, the V gene TRBV7-9, with D possibly TRBD1 on 6 matching bases. Germline V gene sequence: CDR1 SEHNR, CDR2 FQNEAQ (reference sequence). This CDR3 contains 14 residues. Trimming cost V 5 bases and J 4 bases, with 14 bases left between them. The CDR3 is CASSPQGGGTEAFF. The DNA for the CDR3 is TGTGCCAGCAGCCCCCAAGGGGGGGGCACTGAAGCTTTCTTT.

DNA for the CDR3: TGTGCCAGTAGTCCCCAATACTCCATCGGAGAGACCCAGTACTTC. It yields the protein CASSPQYSIGETQYF. V is TRBV19 and J is TRBJ2-5; D not resolved. The germline V and J ends were trimmed by 5 bases and 4 bases, with 17 bases remaining between them. The length of the CDR3 is 15 residues. Germline V lookup: CDR1 LNHDA, CDR2 SQIVND (reference sequence).

The J gene is TRBJ1-4, the V gene TRBV19; 8 bases align to TRBD1. Looked up from germline, CDR1 is LNHDA and CDR2 is SQIVND (reference sequence). The CDR3 has 17 residues. V was pared by 5 bases and J by 3 bases, with 11 bases of the junction left unmatched. CDR3 region: CASSDYLMTGANEKLFF. CDR3 nucleotides: TGTGCCAGTAGTGATTACCTAATGACAGGGGCTAATGAAAAACTGTTTTTT.

CDR3 DNA: TGTGCCAGCAGTTCCCGGACAGCTAATTCACCCCTCCACTTT. This translates into CASSSRTANSPLHF. V usage is TRBV2 and J usage is TRBJ1-6; perhaps TRBD1 as D (6 bases). V lost 5 bases and J lost 6, with 11 bases in between. Germline V gene sequence: CDR1 SNHLY, CDR2 FYNNEI. This CDR3 has 14 residues.

V and J are TRBV7-3 and TRBJ2-5, with D possibly TRBD2 on 5 matching bases. The CDR3 consists of 14 residues. Trimming took 2 bases from V and 2 from J, leaving 9 bases between them. Germline loops: CDR1 SGHTA, CDR2 FQGTGA. The CDR3 region is CASSLRGTQETQYF. Written as DNA, the CDR3 is TGTGCCAGCAGCTTACGGGGAACTCAAGAGACCCAGTACTTC.

This chain connects TRBV18 to TRBJ2-5, with 8 bases identical to TRBD1. The ends lost 6 bases at V and 4 bases at J; junction bases unmatched: 10. CDR3 size: 15 residues. Germline lookup yields CDR1 KGHSH and CDR2 LQKENI. Here the CDR3 DNA reads TGTGCCAGCTCCCCCGGGACAGGTGGGGGAGAGACCCAGTACTTC. It specifies CASSPGTGGGETQYF. Using reference TRBV18 and TRBJ2-5 for the parts outside the CDR3, the full variable domain is NAGVMQNPRHLVRRRGQEARLRCSPMKGHSHVYWYRQLPEEGLKFMVYLQKENIIDESGMPKERFSAEFPKEGPSILRIQQVVRGDSAAYFCASSPGTGGGETQYFGPGTRLLVL.

The CDR3 DNA reads as TGTGCCAGCAGCCTGGGACTACATAACACCGGGGAGCTGTTTTTT. It codes for CASSLGLHNTGELFF. The J gene is TRBJ2-2, the V gene TRBV7-2; 7 nucleotides line up with TRBD2. Germline trimming cut 5 bases from V and 2 bases from J; bases unmatched to any gene: 5. Germline CDR1 reads SGHTA; CDR2 reads FQGNSA. The CDR3 has 15 residues.

This rearrangement joins TRBV29-1 to TRBJ1-1, with TRBD1 matching 8 bases. Losses at the gene ends were 7 bases for V and 12 bases for J; bases not matched to a gene: 7. The CDR3 is made up of 10 amino acids. The germline gives CDR1 SQVTM, CDR2 ANQGSEA. CDR3 DNA: TGCAGCGCCGAGTACAGGGGGTCTTTCTTT. This encodes CSAEYRGSFF.

The CDR3 coding sequence is TGTGCTAGTGGTTTGGCCCGGGACAGGGAGAGGTCACCCCTCCACTTT. This gives the protein CASGLARDRERSPLHF. The V gene is TRBV12-5, the J gene TRBJ1-6, with 9 nucleotides matching TRBD1. J lost 10 bases, V lost 1 base, and 8 bases had no gene match. CDR1 is LGHNT and CDR2 is FRNRAP in the germline V gene. The CDR3 covers 16 residues. The full variable domain, with the rest looked up from reference TRBV12-5 and TRBJ1-6, is DARVTQTPRHKVTEMGQEVTMRCQPILGHNTVFWYRQTMMQGLELLAYFRNRAPLDDSGMPKDRFSAEMPDATLATLKIQPSEPRDSAVYFCASGLARDRERSPLHFGNGTRLTVT.

With respect to this clone: It differs at one base from a far larger clone, so likely a read error. Additional DNA sequences in this sample encode the identical CDR3. V gene TRBV7-9 combines with J gene TRBJ1-2; D perhaps matches TRBD1 (6 bases). The CDR3 length is 17 residues. In germline, CDR1 is SEHNR, CDR2 FQNEAQ (reference sequence). Trimming took off 5 bases at V and 4 bases at J, with 23 bases between the two ends. CDR3 residues: CASSQDLFRGHPYGYTF. The CDR3 nucleotides are TGTGCCAGCAGCCAAGATCTATTCAGGGGACACCCCTATGGCTACACCTTC.

This rearrangement joins TRBV4-1 to TRBJ1-5; the D gene is possibly TRBD1 (5 bases). V was cut by 1 base and J by 5 bases, with 12 bases left in between. Looked up from germline, CDR1 is MGHRA and CDR2 is YSYEKL. The CDR3 spans 15 residues. The CDR3 region is CASSQGWGGYQPQHF. The CDR3 DNA is TGCGCCAGCAGCCAAGGGTGGGGCGGTTATCAGCCCCAGCATTTT.

This clone has a handful of counts. One end of the junction is discordant with germline, which a read error may explain. V is TRBV7-9 and J is TRBJ2-5; no clear D. Germline CDR1 and CDR2: SEHNR and FQNEAQ (reference sequence). CDR3 length: 12 amino acids. The CDR3 nucleotides read TGTTCCAGCAGCCAAAGCCTGGAGACCCAGTACTTC. Its protein product is CSSSQSLETQYF.

This sequence joins TRBV7-8 and TRBJ2-1; D gene ambiguous. The V and J ends lost 4 bases and 9 bases respectively, with 10 bases between them. There are 12 residues in the CDR3. Per the germline V gene, CDR1 is SGHVS and CDR2 is FQNEAQ. CDR3 coding DNA: TGTGCCAGCAGCTCCGGGTTGGGTGAGCAGTTCTTC. This codes for CASSSGLGEQFF.

The chain has TRBV27 and TRBJ1-2; 11 positions match TRBD1. J was trimmed by 5 bases and V by 1 base; bases with no gene match: 18. Germline V lookup: CDR1 MNHEY, CDR2 SMNVEV (reference sequence). The CDR3 length is 20 residues. The CDR3 DNA reads as TGTGCCAGCAGTTTATGGTCCACATCGGGACAGGGGGATAGGAAGTATGGCTACACCTTC. It translates to CASSLWSTSGQGDRKYGYTF.

V is TRBV4-2 and J is TRBJ2-7; 8 positions match TRBD2. Trimming cost V 1 base and J 6 bases; bases outside gene matches: 14. From germline, CDR1 is LGHNA and CDR2 YNFKEQ. This CDR3 contains 17 residues. Here the CDR3 DNA reads TGTGCCAGCAGCCAAGCGAGAGTCTCCGGGAGGGTCGGCGAGCAGTACTTC. This translates into CASSQARVSGRVGEQYF.

The chain couples TRBV5-1 to TRBJ2-5, with a tentative D call TRBD2 (5 bases). CDR1 SGHRS and CDR2 YFSETQ come from the germline V gene. CDR3 length: 14 amino acids. V was cut by 2 bases and J by 2 bases, with 10 bases left in between. For the CDR3, the DNA is TGCGCCAGCAGCTTAGCCGGGGTACAAGAGACCCAGTACTTC. Amino acid sequence: CASSLAGVQETQYF.

V is TRBV5-6 and J is TRBJ2-4, with 11 bases identical to TRBD1. V shed 4 bases and J 8 bases; nucleotides not matched to a gene: 8. The germline gives CDR1 SGHDT, CDR2 YYEEEE. The CDR3 runs 15 residues. The CDR3: CASSHTGTGGDIQYF. The CDR3 DNA reads as TGTGCCAGCAGCCATACCGGGACAGGGGGGGACATTCAGTACTTC.

V is TRBV11-2 and J is TRBJ1-5; 11 bases fit TRBD1. Trimming removed 3 bases from V and 5 bases from J; junction bases left unmatched: 9. The CDR3 sequence is 17 residues long. CDR1 and CDR2 (germline): SGHAT, FQNNGV. CDR3 loop: CASSFHPDRGRDQPQHF. CDR3 coding DNA: TGTGCCAGCAGCTTCCACCCGGACAGGGGGCGCGATCAGCCCCAGCATTTT.

This clone showed up just once. The germline gene is not matched at one end of the junction; a read error may be the cause. This chain links TRBV29-1 with TRBJ2-3; D is unclear. This CDR3 spans 9 amino acids. CDR1 and CDR2 (germline): SQVTM, ANQGSEA. CDR3 sequence: CSVDNNEHF. As DNA, the CDR3 is TGCAGCGTTGATAATAACGAGCATTTT.

In DNA, the CDR3 is TGTGCCAGTAGTCGGACAGGCGGTGAAAAACTGTTTTTT. Amino acids: CASSRTGGEKLFF. The J gene is TRBJ1-4, the V gene TRBV19; 7 bases map to TRBD1. CDR3 size: 13 residues. Germline V gene data show CDR1 as LNHDA and CDR2 as SQIVND (reference sequence). J lost 7 bases, V lost 5 bases, and 4 bases had no gene match. Full variable domain (missing parts from reference TRBV19 and TRBJ1-4): DGGITQSPKYLFRKEGQNVTLSCEQNLNHDAMYWYRQDPGQGLRLIYYSQIVNDFQKGDIAEGYSVSREKKESFPLTVTSAQKNPTAFYLCASSRTGGEKLFFGSGTQLSVL.

This chain links TRBV5-4 with TRBJ2-2; 9 bases agree with TRBD1. This CDR3 contains 16 residues. V dropped 0 bases and J dropped 6; count of bases not matched to a gene: 6. Germline V gene sequence: CDR1 SGHNT, CDR2 YYREEE (reference sequence). CDR3 sequence: CASSLGPGQGSGELFF. The CDR3 DNA sequence: TGTGCCAGCAGCTTGGGGCCGGGACAGGGCTCCGGGGAGCTGTTTTTT.

V is TRBV5-4 and J is TRBJ1-2; possible D gene TRBD1, 6 bases. CDR3 size: 13 residues. Germline V gene sequence: CDR1 SGHNT, CDR2 YYREEE (reference sequence). With 4 bases removed from V and 7 bases from J, the gap between germline ends came to 14 bases. The CDR3 bases are TGTGCCAGCAGCCTCGACAGGTTCGGTGGCTACACCTTC. Translating gives CASSLDRFGGYTF.